This is a list of T cell receptor beta chains from one sample in a study of T cell responses to AZD1222 COVID-19 vaccine. Repertoires were generated with immunoSEQ multiplex PCR, while TCRdb's copy carries only in-frame clones and drops some. This sample yields around 50,000 clones, of which about 88% are seen a single time; more than 8.5% belongs to the top ten. Specimen: peripheral blood, collected on day 0 of AZD1222 vaccination. These receptor sequences come from an adult in good health. Both conserved end residues are part of each CDR3. Each record gives: J gene, V gene, CDR3 protein.

TRBJ2-1	TRBV28	CASTRDNSYNEQFF
TRBJ1-1	TRBV5-1	CASSLTGQIPEAFF
TRBJ1-1	TRBV7-2	CAISTGGLNTEAFF
TRBJ1-2	TRBV14	CASSQDVGGGGYTF
TRBJ1-2	TRBV6-5	CASSRTDSNYGYTF
TRBJ1-5	TRBV19	CASRAQGRGQPQHF
TRBJ2-7	TRBV28	CASSSSHSLTPSSEQYF
TRBJ1-5	TRBV6-5	CASSPARRGTQPQHF
TRBJ1-1	TRBV6-5	CASSLGQGASEAFF
TRBJ2-7	TRBV27	CASSGLAGSYEQYF
TRBJ2-1	TRBV7-2	CASSFRLAGSDEQFF
TRBJ2-7	TRBV5-1	CASSSSGTGHYEQYF
TRBJ2-7	TRBV15	CATSRGFRGYEQYF
TRBJ2-7	TRBV28	CASSRPPLYEQYF
TRBJ2-3	TRBV10-1	CASSETGGMTDTQYF
TRBJ2-1	TRBV5-1	CASSLAVGGRGNEQFF
TRBJ2-2	TRBV5-1	CASSLRTGNTGELFF
TRBJ1-1	TRBV28	CASSLLAPNTEAFF
TRBJ2-2	TRBV4-2	CASSQDRVGDTGELFF
TRBJ1-5	TRBV7-2	CASSLRAGRQPQHF
TRBJ2-7	TRBV12-3/TRBV12-4	CASRYGEAYEQYF
TRBJ2-3	TRBV7-8	CASSYHGSSGTLSTDTQYF
TRBJ1-6	TRBV4-1	CASSRDPSSYNSPLHF
TRBJ1-4	TRBV6-5	CASSPRREKLFF
TRBJ2-3	TRBV11-2	CASSFRSYGTDTQYF
TRBJ2-4	TRBV7-2	CASSSGDGGDRQYF
TRBJ1-3	TRBV6-1	CASSDAGTFSSGNTIYF
TRBJ1-4	TRBV4-3	CASSQDPGGGEKLFF
TRBJ2-1	TRBV21-1	CASSKVSTRGLADISSYNEQFF
TRBJ2-7	TRBV7-2	CASSPRAIYEQYF
TRBJ2-2	TRBV6-1	CASSDQGLASGELFF
TRBJ1-1	TRBV9	CASSVGMNTEAFF
TRBJ2-3	TRBV14	CASSQEWNSDTQYF
TRBJ2-7	TRBV19	CASGLAGDEQYF
TRBJ1-2	TRBV6-5	CASSPTGDYGYTF
TRBJ2-2	TRBV5-1	CASSLGDRGKNTGELFF
TRBJ1-6	TRBV25-1	CASSDGRDSPLHF
TRBJ1-2	TRBV5-4	CASSREQGALGYTF
TRBJ2-1	TRBV5-8	CASSLNGGGYNEQFF
TRBJ1-2	TRBV14	CASSQNVYRSGNYGYTF
TRBJ2-2	TRBV28	CASGSHPNTGELFF
TRBJ1-2	TRBV7-8	CASSSTTGMWGYTF
TRBJ2-1	TRBV27	CASSLGLRQGAYNEQFF
TRBJ2-5	TRBV28	CASSSHTGGGGETQYF
TRBJ1-6	TRBV6-5	CASTPGQGNSPLHF
TRBJ2-1	TRBV6-4	CASSDSLNTGGKYNEQFF
TRBJ1-2	TRBV15	CATSRDHLGYTF
TRBJ2-3	TRBV29-1	CSVDASGGYTDTQYF
TRBJ1-2	TRBV11-2	CASSSIQGAAGYTF
TRBJ1-2	TRBV12-3/TRBV12-4	CASSPEPNYGYTF
TRBJ1-6	TRBV7-2	CASSLGATLHF
TRBJ1-5	TRBV28	CASSLLGGVQPQHF